This T cell receptor beta chain is drawn from a study of vaccination effects on CD4 cells after COVID-19 (dated by TCRdb to between 2020 and 2023). A note on the overall study: Across the study, the median time from the second dose to post-vaccine sampling was 72 days (range 14 to 241). A total of 10 COVID-19 convalescent patients and several SARS-CoV-2-naive healthy vaccine recipients were included in the full study. Cultures from other donors in the study were sequenced with the Oncomine TCR Beta short-read assay on an Illumina iSeq 100. In both COVID-19 convalescent patients and infection-naive vaccine recipients, the study compared SARS-CoV-2 spike-specific CD4+ TCR repertoires from before mRNA vaccination with those from after it.

Libraries were made using the immunoSEQ multiplex PCR assay. DNA from the cultured, isolated CD4+ T cells was subjected to TCR beta CDR3 sequencing. The study's own analysis went as follows. Non-productive TCR sequences were discarded, and reads were trimmed to the CDR3 region, with only CDR3s of 7 or more amino acids retained. Antigen-specific clonotypes were identified using the MANAFEST web app by comparison of expansion in peptide wells against reference cultures. For clones to be considered positive, expansion at FDR<0.05 versus reference and all other wells, an odds ratio above 5, and a frequency above 0.1% in two replicate wells were required. Clonotypes significantly expanded in SARS-CoV-2 spike wells and in at least one common cold coronavirus spike condition were defined as cross-reactive. Levenshtein distance calculated with the stringdist R package was used to assess CDR3 similarity, and unrooted trees were constructed with ape in R 3.6.1. Sourced from immuneACCESS, this table was stored by TCRdb with only in-frame sequences that have V and J called. A share of the clones is absent; for the studies checked, an unresolved V gene accounts for under half, and the remainder has no known explanation. V, J and clone size are those of that table, while D and trimming were read from the DNA. This sample lists around 33,000 clones; about two thirds were detected once. In total, the top ten clones hold roughly 8.4% of the sample.

Broader findings and caveats from the paper: The study was limited by a small number of convalescent patients and lacked early post-infection timepoints. Clones induced by infection and clones induced by vaccination both contracted markedly at late timepoints after vaccination, which fits with T cell responses waning over time. In healthy vaccine recipients, vaccine-induced clones were almost all SARS-CoV-2 mono-reactive, with only 1 of 255 being cross-reactive with common cold coronaviruses.

Note on this clone: It has no known antigen specificity. Base qualities are not at hand, and no much larger clone is one base apart.

In the ViraFEST assay, PBMC were stimulated with viral peptide pools, and TCR sequencing was then used to find antigen-specific CD4+ T cell clonotypes based on their expansion. After about 9 days of culture, CD4+ T cells were isolated with the EasySep CD4+ T cell isolation kit. Two doses of either the BNT162b2 or the mRNA-1273 mRNA SARS-CoV-2 vaccine were administered to participants. Negative nucleocapsid antibody results before and after vaccination confirmed that the healthy vaccine recipients had no prior SARS-CoV-2 infection. About 2.1 million PBMC per well were cultured in IMDM with approximately 5% human AB serum, around 9.1 IU/ml IL-2 and gentamicin, plus 10 ug/ml peptides. Half of the culture medium was replaced with fresh IL-2-containing medium on days 3 and 7. Each peptide stimulation condition was cultured in triplicate wells unless otherwise noted. Using Ficoll-Paque Plus gradient centrifugation, PBMC were separated from whole blood and then either used fresh or cryopreserved at -140C. Overlapping peptide pools spanned the spike proteins of SARS-CoV-2 and the common cold coronaviruses HCoV-NL63, HCoV-OC43 and HCoV-229E. The QIAamp micro DNA kit was used to extract genomic DNA from the cultured CD4+ T cells.

Sequencing was performed on CD4+ T cells from PBMCs cultured with SARS-CoV-2 spike peptides, taken after COVID-19 vaccination. Interpreted using the paper, the cell subset or site label stands for: SARS-CoV-2 spike overlapping peptide pool stimulation. The TCR comes from a human donor who received a COVID-19 vaccine.

The nucleotide sequence reads as follows: TGTGCCACCAGTGATACGACAGGGGCGGCTCAGCCCCAGCATTTT. This gives the protein CATSDTTGAAQPQHF. The receptor chain draws on TRBV24-1 and TRBJ1-5, with 8 central nucleotides matching TRBD1. The CDR3 holds 15 amino acids from the cysteine to the phenylalanine. The only DNA kept is the CDR3, 45 bases in frame from the first base. The germline V end is reduced by 3 bases and the J end by 6 bases; junction bases left unmatched: 6. According to the germline V gene, CDR1 reads KGHDR and CDR2 reads SFDVKD.